The 20 T cell receptor beta chains presented below share a single source sample, sequenced in a study of blood T cell repertoires in COVID-19. TCRdb's table, derived via immunoSEQ multiplex PCR, lists solely in-frame clones and lacks some. In the table there are 30,000 to 40,000 clones, about 88% of which are singletons. The sequenced sample was peripheral blood. The receptors stem from a human donor in a cohort sampled during active COVID-19.

The chain is built from TRBV5-4 and TRBJ2-5; no clear D. The V end was cut by 0 bases, the J end by 3 bases, with 12 bases between. The CDR3 spans 15 residues. CDR1 and CDR2 (germline): SGHNT, YYREEE (reference sequence). Here the CDR3 DNA reads TGTGCCAGCAGCTTGGATGGCACGTACGAAGAGACCCAGTACTTC. Residues: CASSLDGTYEETQYF. The whole variable domain, remainder taken from reference TRBV5-4 and TRBJ2-5, is ETGVTQSPTHLIKTRGQQVTLRCSSQSGHNTVSWYQQALGQGPQFIFQYYREEENGRGNFPPRFSGLQFPNYSSELNVNALELDDSALYLCASSLDGTYEETQYFGPGTRLLVL.

The CDR3, as DNA: TGTGCCAGCAGCTTGCGGCTCGGGTACCAAGAGACCCAGTACTTC. It translates to CASSLRLGYQETQYF. This chain joins TRBV5-6 and TRBJ2-5; unclear D gene. V lost 1 base and J 0 bases, leaving 10 bases between the germline ends. Germline V lookup: CDR1 SGHDT, CDR2 YYEEEE. The CDR3 sequence is 15 residues long.

The chain carries TRBV27 and TRBJ2-5; 12 nucleotides agree with TRBD2. The V gene's germline CDR1 is MNHEY and CDR2 SMNVEV (reference sequence). J lost 0 bases, V lost 5 bases, and 4 bases had no gene match. The CDR3 has 16 residues. CDR3 amino acids: CASSQTSGGYQETQYF. In DNA, the CDR3 is TGTGCCAGCAGTCAAACTAGCGGGGGGTACCAAGAGACCCAGTACTTC.

V is TRBV9 and J is TRBJ2-1; D may be TRBD2 (5 bases). Germline assignment: CDR1 SGDLS and CDR2 YYNGEE. The V gene lost 4 bases and the J gene lost 3 bases, with 14 bases spanning the gap. The CDR3 runs to 15 residues. This CDR3 reads CASSPGSGGYNEQFF. DNA of the CDR3: TGTGCCAGCAGCCCGGGGTCTGGAGGCTACAATGAGCAGTTCTTC.

The gene calls are TRBV12-5 and TRBJ2-6; TRBD1 aligns across 8 bases. The V segment lost 0 bases and the J segment 0 bases; nucleotides outside the gene matches: 13. Germline CDR1 is LGHNT and CDR2 is FRNRAP. This CDR3 comprises 21 residues. CDR3 nucleotide sequence: TGTGCTAGTGGTTTGGTCCGGGTCCTTGACAGGGGTCACTCTGGGGCCAACGTCCTGACTTTC. It translates to CASGLVRVLDRGHSGANVLTF.

DNA of the CDR3: TGTGCCAGCAGTGCCTCAGGGGGAACGGCTGAAGCTTTCTTT. Its protein is CASSASGGTAEAFF. The V gene is TRBV6-4, the J gene TRBJ1-1, with TRBD1 identical over 7 bases. This CDR3 is 14 amino acids long. With 4 bases clipped from V and 6 bases from J, the junction kept 8 bases outside the gene matches. Germline CDR1 is MRHNA and CDR2 is SNTAGT.

In DNA form, the CDR3 reads TGTGCCAGCAAGGCGGGACTAGCGACAGATACGCAGTATTTT. It translates to CASKAGLATDTQYF. V usage is TRBV2 and J usage is TRBJ2-3; 10 bases align to TRBD2. The length of the CDR3 is 14 residues. V gave up 7 bases and J gave up 3 bases; unmatched junction bases: 4. The germline V gene has CDR1 SNHLY and CDR2 FYNNEI.

The chain recombines TRBV6-5 with TRBJ2-5, with 11 bases aligning to TRBD2. The CDR3 sequence is 15 residues long. Germline-derived CDR1 and CDR2 are MNHEY and SVGAGI. The trim removed 5 bases at V and 3 bases at J, leaving 5 bases unmatched. The CDR3 loop reads CASSKISGGEETQYF. The DNA for the CDR3 is TGTGCCAGCAGTAAGATTAGCGGGGGGGAAGAGACCCAGTACTTC.

V and J are TRBV9 and TRBJ2-3, with D possibly matching TRBD2 (7 bases). Deletions cut 4 bases from V and 6 bases from J, with 15 bases between. The CDR3 is 14 residues long. Per the germline V gene, CDR1 is SGDLS and CDR2 is YYNGEE. In DNA, the CDR3 is TGTGCCAGCAGCCAACTAGGGGGGGTGGATACGCAGTATTTT. Translation gives CASSQLGGVDTQYF.

The CDR3 loop is CASTRTGDSYEQYF. CDR3 nucleotides: TGTGCCAGCACCCGTACGGGGGACTCCTACGAGCAGTACTTC. The J gene is TRBJ2-7, the V gene TRBV5-6; TRBD2 is a possible D gene (6 bases). Germline V gives CDR1 SGHDT, CDR2 YYEEEE. V was clipped by 6 bases and J by 0 bases, with 13 bases between them. This CDR3 spans 14 amino acids. The variable domain in full, completed from reference TRBV5-6 and TRBJ2-7, reads DAGVTQSPTHLIKTRGQQVTLRCSPKSGHDTVSWYQQALGQGPQFIFQYYEEEERQRGNFPDRFSGHQFPNYSSELNVNALLLGDSALYLCASTRTGDSYEQYFGPGTRLTVT.

The rearrangement joins TRBV7-9 to TRBJ1-2; 9 bases are shared with TRBD1. Germline V gene lookup returns CDR1 SEHNR and CDR2 FQNEAQ (reference sequence). The trim removed 3 bases at V and 8 bases at J, leaving 13 bases unmatched. CDR3 length: 16 residues. CDR3 region: CASSFTWTGEVPGYTF. The DNA for the CDR3 is TGTGCCAGCAGCTTTACTTGGACAGGGGAGGTTCCGGGCTACACCTTC. The full variable domain, rest sourced from reference TRBV7-9 and TRBJ1-2, is DTGVSQNPRHKITKRGQNVTFRCDPISEHNRLYWYRQTLGQGPEFLTYFQNEAQLEKSRLLSDRFSAERPKGSFSTLEIQRTEQGDSAMYLCASSFTWTGEVPGYTFGSGTRLTVV.

This chain links TRBV4-2 with TRBJ1-4; D perhaps matches TRBD1 (5 bases). The CDR3 spans 16 residues. V was pared by 1 base and J by 3 bases, with 12 bases between. Looked up from germline, CDR1 is LGHNA and CDR2 is YNFKEQ. DNA for the CDR3: TGTGCCAGCAGCCAAGGGGGCGAAGGCGCTAATGAAAAACTGTTTTTT. Protein: CASSQGGEGANEKLFF.

This clone has just one count. V usage is TRBV6-5 and J usage is TRBJ2-2; TRBD1 agrees at 9 bases. V gave up 4 bases and J gave up 9 bases; unmatched junction bases: 6. CDR3 length: 14 residues. CDR1 and CDR2 (germline): MNHEY, SVGAGI. The CDR3: CASSSTGGDRELFF. The CDR3 DNA reads as TGTGCCAGCAGTTCGACAGGGGGGGACCGGGAGCTGTTTTTT.

The CDR3 loop is CASSLSGAEQYF. CDR3 DNA: TGTGCCAGCAGTTTATCTGGGGCAGAGCAGTACTTC. This chain connects TRBV27 to TRBJ2-7; D might be TRBD1 (5 bases). Germline CDR1 MNHEY, CDR2 SMNVEV (reference sequence). This CDR3 is 12 amino acids long. V lost 0 bases and J 7 bases, leaving 7 bases between the germline ends.

This sequence joins TRBV28 and TRBJ1-3; D might be TRBD1 (6 bases). V was trimmed by 5 bases and J by 3 bases, leaving 20 bases between them. Per the germline V gene, CDR1 is MDHEN and CDR2 is SYDVKM. This CDR3 has 17 residues. DNA of the CDR3: TGTGCCAGCAGTCAGGGTCCTCAACAGGGCAATGGAAACACCATATATTTT. The encoded protein is CASSQGPQQGNGNTIYF.

The chain is built from TRBV3-1 (or the pseudogene TRBV3-2) and TRBJ1-1; D remains ambiguous. The CDR3 loop spans 17 amino acids. V was trimmed by 4 bases and J by 4 bases, leaving 22 bases between them. The V gene's germline CDR1 is LGHDT and CDR2 YNNKEL (reference sequence). CDR3 sequence: CASSPYTVSYWSTEAFF. The CDR3, as DNA: TGTGCCAGCAGCCCCTACACGGTGTCCTACTGGAGCACTGAAGCTTTCTTT.

This chain uses TRBV3-1 (or the pseudogene TRBV3-2) with TRBJ1-2, with 7 bases fitting TRBD1. With 5 bases clipped from V and 3 bases from J, the junction kept 3 bases outside the gene matches. CDR1 LGHDT and CDR2 YNNKEL come from the germline V gene (reference sequence). The length of the CDR3 is 13 residues. CDR3 nucleotide sequence: TGTGCCAGCAGCTTAACAGGGGACTATGGCTACACCTTC. Its protein product is CASSLTGDYGYTF.

V usage is TRBV3-1 (or the pseudogene TRBV3-2) and J usage is TRBJ2-5, with D maybe TRBD2 (6 bases). V was trimmed by 3 bases and J by 7 bases, leaving 12 bases between them. Germline V lookup: CDR1 LGHDT, CDR2 YNNKEL (reference sequence). This CDR3 region has 13 residues. CDR3 in amino acids: CASSQTRRGTQYF. The CDR3 nucleotides read TGTGCCAGCAGCCAGACTAGAAGGGGGACCCAGTACTTC.

The chain employs TRBV5-6 and TRBJ2-5; 12 bases are a match to TRBD1. V lost 2 bases and J lost 4; bases outside the gene matches: 6. The CDR3 length is 16 residues. CDR1 and CDR2 (germline): SGHDT, YYEEEE. The CDR3 nucleotides read TGTGCCAGCAGCTTACCGGGACAGGGGGCTTTAGAGACCCAGTACTTC. Amino acid sequence: CASSLPGQGALETQYF.

The chain couples TRBV7-9 to TRBJ2-1; 11 bases agree with TRBD2. This CDR3 comprises 15 residues. From germline, CDR1 is SEHNR and CDR2 FQNEAQ (reference sequence). The CDR3 sequence is CAVAASGGKGNEQFF. For the CDR3, the DNA is TGTGCGGTTGCCGCTAGCGGGGGGAAGGGCAATGAGCAGTTCTTC.